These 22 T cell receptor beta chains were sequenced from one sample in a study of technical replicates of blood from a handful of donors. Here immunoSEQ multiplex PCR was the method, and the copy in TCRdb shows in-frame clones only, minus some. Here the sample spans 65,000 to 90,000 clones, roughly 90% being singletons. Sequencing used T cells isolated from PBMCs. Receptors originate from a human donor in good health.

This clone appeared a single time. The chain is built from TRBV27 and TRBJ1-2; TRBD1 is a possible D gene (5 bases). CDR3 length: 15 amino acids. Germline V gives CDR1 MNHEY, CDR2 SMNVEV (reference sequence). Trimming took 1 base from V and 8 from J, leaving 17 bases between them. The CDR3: CASSLYPVGERGYTF. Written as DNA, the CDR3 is TGTGCCAGCAGTTTATACCCGGTAGGGGAACGAGGCTACACCTTC.

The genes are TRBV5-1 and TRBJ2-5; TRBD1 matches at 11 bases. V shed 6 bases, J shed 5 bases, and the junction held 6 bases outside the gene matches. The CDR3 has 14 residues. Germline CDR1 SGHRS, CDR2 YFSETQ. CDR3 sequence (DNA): TGCGCCAGCAAAGGACAGGGGGCCGGGGAGACCCAGTACTTC. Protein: CASKGQGAGETQYF.

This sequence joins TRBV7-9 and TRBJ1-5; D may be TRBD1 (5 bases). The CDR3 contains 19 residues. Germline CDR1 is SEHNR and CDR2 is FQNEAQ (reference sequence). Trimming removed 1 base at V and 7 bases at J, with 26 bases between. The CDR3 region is CASSLVSGPFGGTNQPQHF. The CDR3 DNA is TGTGCCAGCAGCTTAGTATCCGGGCCTTTCGGGGGGACTAACCAGCCCCAGCATTTT. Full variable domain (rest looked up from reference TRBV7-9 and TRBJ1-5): DTGVSQNPRHKITKRGQNVTFRCDPISEHNRLYWYRQTLGQGPEFLTYFQNEAQLEKSRLLSDRFSAERPKGSFSTLEIQRTEQGDSAMYLCASSLVSGPFGGTNQPQHFGDGTRLSIL.

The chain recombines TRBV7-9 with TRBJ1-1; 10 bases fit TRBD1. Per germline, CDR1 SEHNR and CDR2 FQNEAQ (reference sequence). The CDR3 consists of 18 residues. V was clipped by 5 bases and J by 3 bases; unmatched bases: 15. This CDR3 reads CASSPPGQGYAKDTEAFF. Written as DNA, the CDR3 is TGTGCCAGCAGCCCCCCGGGACAGGGGTATGCAAAAGACACTGAAGCTTTCTTT.

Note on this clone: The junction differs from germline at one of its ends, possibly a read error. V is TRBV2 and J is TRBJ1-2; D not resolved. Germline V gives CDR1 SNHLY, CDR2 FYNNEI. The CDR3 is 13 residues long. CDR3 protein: CASSEEGGSGYTF. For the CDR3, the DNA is TGTGCCAGCAGCGAAGAAGGCGGGTCCGGCTACACCTTC.

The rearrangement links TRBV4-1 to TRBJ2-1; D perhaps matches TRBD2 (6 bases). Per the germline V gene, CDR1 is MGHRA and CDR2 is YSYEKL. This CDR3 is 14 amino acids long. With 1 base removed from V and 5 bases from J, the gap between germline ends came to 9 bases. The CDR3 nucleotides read TGCGCCAGCAGCCAAGCAAGCGGGCACAATGAGCAGTTCTTC. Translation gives CASSQASGHNEQFF.

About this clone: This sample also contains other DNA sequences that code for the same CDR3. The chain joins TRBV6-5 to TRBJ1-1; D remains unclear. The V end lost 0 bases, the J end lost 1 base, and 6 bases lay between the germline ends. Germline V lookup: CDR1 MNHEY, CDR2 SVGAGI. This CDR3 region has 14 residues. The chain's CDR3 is CASSYSGGNTEAFF. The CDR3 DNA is TGTGCCAGCAGTTACTCCGGAGGGAACACTGAAGCTTTCTTT.

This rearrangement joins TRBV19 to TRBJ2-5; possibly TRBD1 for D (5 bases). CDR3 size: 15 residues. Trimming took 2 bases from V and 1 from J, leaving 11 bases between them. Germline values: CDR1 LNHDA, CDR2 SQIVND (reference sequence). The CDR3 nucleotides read TGTGCCAGTAGTATATCAGGGCGTCGCCAAGAGACCCAGTACTTC. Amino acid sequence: CASSISGRRQETQYF.

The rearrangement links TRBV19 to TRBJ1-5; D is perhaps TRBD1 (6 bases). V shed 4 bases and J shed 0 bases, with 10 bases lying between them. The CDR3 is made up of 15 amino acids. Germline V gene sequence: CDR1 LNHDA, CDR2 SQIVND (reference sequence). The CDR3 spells CASSTRTDSNQPQHF. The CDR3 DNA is TGTGCCAGTAGTACACGGACAGATAGCAATCAGCCCCAGCATTTT.

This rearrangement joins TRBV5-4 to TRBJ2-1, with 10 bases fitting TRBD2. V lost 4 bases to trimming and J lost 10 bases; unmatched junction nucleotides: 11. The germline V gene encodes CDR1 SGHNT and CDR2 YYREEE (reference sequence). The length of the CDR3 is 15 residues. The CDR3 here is CASSRSGGAAGEQFF. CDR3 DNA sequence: TGTGCCAGCAGCCGAAGCGGGGGGGCCGCCGGAGAGCAGTTCTTC.

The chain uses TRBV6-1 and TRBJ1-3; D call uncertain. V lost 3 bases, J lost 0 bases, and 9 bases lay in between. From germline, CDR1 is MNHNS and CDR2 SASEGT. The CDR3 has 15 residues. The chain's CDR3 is CASSEEQTSGNTIYF. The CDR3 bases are TGTGCCAGCAGTGAGGAACAGACCTCTGGAAACACCATATATTTT.

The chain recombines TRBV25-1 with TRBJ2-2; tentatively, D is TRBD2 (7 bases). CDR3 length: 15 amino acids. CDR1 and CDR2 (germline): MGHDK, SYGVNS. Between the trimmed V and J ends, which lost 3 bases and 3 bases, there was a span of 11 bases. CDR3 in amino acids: CASSEGGQHTGELFF. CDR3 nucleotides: TGTGCCAGCAGTGAGGGGGGGCAGCACACCGGGGAGCTGTTTTTT.

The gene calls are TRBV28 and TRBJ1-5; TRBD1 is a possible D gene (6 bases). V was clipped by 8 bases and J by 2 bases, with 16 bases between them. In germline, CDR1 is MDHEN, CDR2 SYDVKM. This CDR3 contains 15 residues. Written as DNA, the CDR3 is TGTGCCAGCGGTCGGGGGGCTGGTGGCAATCAGCCCCAGCATTTT. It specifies CASGRGAGGNQPQHF.

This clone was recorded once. CDR3 DNA sequence: TGCGCCAGCAGTGAGTTTGACAGGCCTAGGTCCTACAATGAGCAGTTCTTC. Translating it yields CASSEFDRPRSYNEQFF. The chain combines TRBV10-2 with TRBJ2-1, with a possible D match to TRBD1 (6 bases). The ends were cut back, 1 base at V and 1 base at J, with 14 bases in the middle. The CDR3 is 17 residues long. Germline loops: CDR1 WSHSY, CDR2 SAAADI.

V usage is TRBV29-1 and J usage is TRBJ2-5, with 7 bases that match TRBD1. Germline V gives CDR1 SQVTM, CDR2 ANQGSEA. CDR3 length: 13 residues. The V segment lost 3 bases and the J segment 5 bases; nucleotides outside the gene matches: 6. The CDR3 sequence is CSVETGIRETQYF. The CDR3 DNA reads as TGCAGCGTTGAGACAGGGATTCGGGAGACCCAGTACTTC.

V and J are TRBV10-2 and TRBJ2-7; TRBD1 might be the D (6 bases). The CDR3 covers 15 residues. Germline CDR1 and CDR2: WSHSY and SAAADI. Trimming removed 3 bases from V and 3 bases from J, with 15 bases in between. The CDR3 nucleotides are TGCGCCAGCAGTGACAGGGGCAGGGCGAACTACGAGCAGTACTTC. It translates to CASSDRGRANYEQYF.

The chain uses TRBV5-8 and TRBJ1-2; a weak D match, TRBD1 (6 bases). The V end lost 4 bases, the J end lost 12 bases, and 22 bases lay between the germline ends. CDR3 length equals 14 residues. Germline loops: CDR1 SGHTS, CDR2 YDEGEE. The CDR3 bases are TGTGCCAGCAGCCGGGGTCAACAGGGATACACGGACACCTTC. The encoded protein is CASSRGQQGYTDTF.

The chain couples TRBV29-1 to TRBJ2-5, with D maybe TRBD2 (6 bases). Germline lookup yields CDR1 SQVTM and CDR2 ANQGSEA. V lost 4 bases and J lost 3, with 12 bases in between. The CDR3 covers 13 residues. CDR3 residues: CSVVVAAEETQYF. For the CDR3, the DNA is TGCAGCGTTGTAGTAGCGGCAGAAGAGACCCAGTACTTC.

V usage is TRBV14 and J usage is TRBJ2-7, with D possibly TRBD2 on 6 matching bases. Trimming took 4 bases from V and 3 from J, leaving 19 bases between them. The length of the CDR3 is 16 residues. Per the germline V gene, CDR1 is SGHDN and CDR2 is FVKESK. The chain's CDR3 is CASSPIDRREGYEQYF. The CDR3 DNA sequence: TGTGCCAGCAGCCCCATAGATAGGAGGGAAGGCTACGAGCAGTACTTC.

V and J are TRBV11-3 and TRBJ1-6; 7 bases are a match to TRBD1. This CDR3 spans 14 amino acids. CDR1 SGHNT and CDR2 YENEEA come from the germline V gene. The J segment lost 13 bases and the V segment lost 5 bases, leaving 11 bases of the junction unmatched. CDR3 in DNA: TGTGCCAGCAGCCCGGGACAGAACAGTGGGCCCCTCCACTTT. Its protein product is CASSPGQNSGPLHF.

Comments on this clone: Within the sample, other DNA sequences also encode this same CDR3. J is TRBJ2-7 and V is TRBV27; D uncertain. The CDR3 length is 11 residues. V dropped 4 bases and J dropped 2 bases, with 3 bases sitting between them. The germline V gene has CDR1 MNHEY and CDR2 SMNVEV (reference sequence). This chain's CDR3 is CASSSTYEQYF. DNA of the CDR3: TGTGCCAGCAGTTCCACCTACGAGCAGTACTTC.

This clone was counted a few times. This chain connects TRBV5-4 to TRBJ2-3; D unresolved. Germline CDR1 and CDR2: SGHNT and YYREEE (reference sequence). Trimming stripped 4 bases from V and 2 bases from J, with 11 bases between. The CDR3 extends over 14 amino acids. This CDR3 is CASSPLFPTDTQYF. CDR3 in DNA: TGTGCCAGCAGCCCCCTTTTCCCCACAGATACGCAGTATTTT.